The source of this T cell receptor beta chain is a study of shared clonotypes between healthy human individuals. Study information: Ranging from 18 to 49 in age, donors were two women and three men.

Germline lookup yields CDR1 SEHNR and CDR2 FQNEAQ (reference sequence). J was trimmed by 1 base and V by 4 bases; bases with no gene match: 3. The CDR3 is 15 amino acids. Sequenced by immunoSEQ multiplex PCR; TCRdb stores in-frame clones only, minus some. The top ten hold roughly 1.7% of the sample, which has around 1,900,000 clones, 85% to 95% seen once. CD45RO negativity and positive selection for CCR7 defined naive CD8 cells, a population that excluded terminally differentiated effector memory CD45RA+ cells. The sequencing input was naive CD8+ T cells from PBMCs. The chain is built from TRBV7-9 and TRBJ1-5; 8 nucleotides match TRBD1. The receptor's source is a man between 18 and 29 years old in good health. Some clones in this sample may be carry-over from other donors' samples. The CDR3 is CASSSDRESNQPQHF. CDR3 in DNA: TGTGCCAGCAGCTCGGACAGGGAGAGCAATCAGCCCCAGCATTTT.